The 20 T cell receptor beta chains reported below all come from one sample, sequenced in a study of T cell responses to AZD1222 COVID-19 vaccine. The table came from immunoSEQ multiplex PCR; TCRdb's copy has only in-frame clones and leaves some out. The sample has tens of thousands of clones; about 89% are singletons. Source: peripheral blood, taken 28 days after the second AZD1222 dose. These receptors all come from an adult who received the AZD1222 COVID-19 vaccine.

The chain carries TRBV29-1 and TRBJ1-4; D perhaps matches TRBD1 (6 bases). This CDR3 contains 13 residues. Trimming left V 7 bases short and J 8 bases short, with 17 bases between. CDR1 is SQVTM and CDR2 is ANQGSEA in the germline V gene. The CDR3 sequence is CSARGQGSEKLFF. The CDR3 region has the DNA TGCAGCGCTCGCGGGCAGGGGAGCGAAAAACTGTTTTTT.

CDR3 residues: CASSQDHSSGINEQFF. The DNA of the CDR3 is TGCGCCAGCAGCCAAGATCATAGTAGCGGGATCAATGAGCAGTTCTTC. The chain recombines TRBV4-1 with TRBJ2-1, with 8 bases fitting TRBD2. The CDR3 runs to 16 residues. Unmatched junction bases numbered 7, after V lost 0 bases and J lost 6 bases. Germline V CDR1 and CDR2: MGHRA, YSYEKL.

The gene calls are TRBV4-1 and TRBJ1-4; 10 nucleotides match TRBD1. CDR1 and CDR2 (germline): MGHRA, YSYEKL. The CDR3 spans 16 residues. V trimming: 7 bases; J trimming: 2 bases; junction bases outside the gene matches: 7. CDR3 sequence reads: CASKLTGGATNEKLFF. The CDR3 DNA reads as TGCGCCAGCAAATTGACAGGGGGCGCGACTAATGAAAAACTGTTTTTT.

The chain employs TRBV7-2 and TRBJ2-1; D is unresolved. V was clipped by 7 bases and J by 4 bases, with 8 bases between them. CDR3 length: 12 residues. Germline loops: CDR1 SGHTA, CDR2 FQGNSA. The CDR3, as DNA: TGTGCCAGCACCAGTTCTTACAATGAGCAGTTCTTC. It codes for CASTSSYNEQFF.

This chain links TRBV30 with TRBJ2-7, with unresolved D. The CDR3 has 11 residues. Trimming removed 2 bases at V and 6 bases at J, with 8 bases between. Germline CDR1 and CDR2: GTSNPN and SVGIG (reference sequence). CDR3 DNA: TGTGCCTGGAGTCCCGGACGCGAGCAGTACTTC. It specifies CAWSPGREQYF.

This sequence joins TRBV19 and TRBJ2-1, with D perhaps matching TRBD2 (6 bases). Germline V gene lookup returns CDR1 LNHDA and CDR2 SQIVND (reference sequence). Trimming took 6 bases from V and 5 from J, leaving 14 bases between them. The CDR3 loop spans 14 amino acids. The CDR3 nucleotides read TGTGCCAGTAGCCGGACTACTCCGAACAATGAGCAGTTCTTC. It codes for CASSRTTPNNEQFF.

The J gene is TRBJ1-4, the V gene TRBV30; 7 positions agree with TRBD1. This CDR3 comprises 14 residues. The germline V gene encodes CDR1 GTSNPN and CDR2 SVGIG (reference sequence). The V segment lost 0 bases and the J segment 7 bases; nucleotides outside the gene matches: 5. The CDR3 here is CAWSVRGGREKLFF. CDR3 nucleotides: TGTGCCTGGAGTGTAAGAGGGGGCCGTGAAAAACTGTTTTTT.

The CDR3 loop is CASSPGTRGQPQHF. The CDR3 region has the DNA TGTGCCAGCAGCCCCGGGACGAGAGGTCAGCCCCAGCATTTT. The chain is built from TRBV7-9 and TRBJ1-5, with D perhaps TRBD1 (5 bases). The CDR3 contains 14 residues. Trimming removed 5 bases from V and 6 bases from J, with 14 bases in between. Per germline, CDR1 SEHNR and CDR2 FQNEAQ (reference sequence). Combining the CDR3 with reference TRBV7-9 and TRBJ1-5 gives the whole variable domain DTGVSQNPRHKITKRGQNVTFRCDPISEHNRLYWYRQTLGQGPEFLTYFQNEAQLEKSRLLSDRFSAERPKGSFSTLEIQRTEQGDSAMYLCASSPGTRGQPQHFGDGTRLSIL.

The CDR3 loop is CASSVGALTDSNPKNTEAFF. Written as DNA, the CDR3 is TGTGCCAGCAGCGTTGGGGCCCTTACTGACAGCAACCCCAAGAACACTGAAGCTTTCTTT. The V call is TRBV9, the J call TRBJ1-1; weak D call: TRBD1 (5 bases). The length of the CDR3 is 20 residues. Germline loops: CDR1 SGDLS, CDR2 YYNGEE. V lost 2 bases to trimming and J lost 1 base, with 27 bases between them.

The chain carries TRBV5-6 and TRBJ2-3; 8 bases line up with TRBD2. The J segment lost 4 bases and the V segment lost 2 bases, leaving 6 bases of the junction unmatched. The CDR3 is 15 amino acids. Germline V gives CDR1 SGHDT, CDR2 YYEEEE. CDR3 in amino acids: CASSLKAGGSDTQYF. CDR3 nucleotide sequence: TGTGCCAGCAGCTTAAAGGCGGGAGGATCAGATACGCAGTATTTT. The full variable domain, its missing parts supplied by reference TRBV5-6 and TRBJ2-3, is DAGVTQSPTHLIKTRGQQVTLRCSPKSGHDTVSWYQQALGQGPQFIFQYYEEEERQRGNFPDRFSGHQFPNYSSELNVNALLLGDSALYLCASSLKAGGSDTQYFGPGTRLTVL.

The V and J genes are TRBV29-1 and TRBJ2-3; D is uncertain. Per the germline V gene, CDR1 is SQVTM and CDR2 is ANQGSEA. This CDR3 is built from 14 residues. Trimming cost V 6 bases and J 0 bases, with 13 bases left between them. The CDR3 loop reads CSVVSPGSTDTQYF. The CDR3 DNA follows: TGCAGCGTCGTTTCTCCGGGTAGCACAGATACGCAGTATTTT.

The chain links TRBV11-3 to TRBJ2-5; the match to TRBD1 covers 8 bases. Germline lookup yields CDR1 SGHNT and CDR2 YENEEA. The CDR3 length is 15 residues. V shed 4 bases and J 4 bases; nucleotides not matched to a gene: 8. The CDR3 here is CASSYLDRGRETQYF. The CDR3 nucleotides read TGTGCCAGCAGCTACCTCGACAGGGGACGAGAGACCCAGTACTTC.

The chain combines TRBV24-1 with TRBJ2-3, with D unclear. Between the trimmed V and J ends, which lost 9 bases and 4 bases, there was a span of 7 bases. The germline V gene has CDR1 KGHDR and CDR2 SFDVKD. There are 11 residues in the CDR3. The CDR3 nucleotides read TGTGCCACCGGCCTTTCAGATACGCAGTATTTT. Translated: CATGLSDTQYF.

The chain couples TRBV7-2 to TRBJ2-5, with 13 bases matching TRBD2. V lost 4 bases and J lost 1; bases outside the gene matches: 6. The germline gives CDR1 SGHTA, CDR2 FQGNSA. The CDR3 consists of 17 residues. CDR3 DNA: TGTGCCAGCAGCTCGAGACTAGCGGGAGGATTCCAAGAGACCCAGTACTTC. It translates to CASSSRLAGGFQETQYF. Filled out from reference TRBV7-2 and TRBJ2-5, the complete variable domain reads GAGVSQSPSNKVTEKGKDVELRCDPISGHTALYWYRQSLGQGLEFLIYFQGNSAPDKSGLPSDRFSAERTGGSVSTLTIQRTQQEDSAVYLCASSSRLAGGFQETQYFGPGTRLLVL.

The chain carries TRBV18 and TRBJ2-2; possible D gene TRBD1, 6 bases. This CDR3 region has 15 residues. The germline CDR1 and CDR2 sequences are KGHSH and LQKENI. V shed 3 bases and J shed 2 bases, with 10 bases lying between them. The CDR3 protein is CASSPLDSNTGELFF. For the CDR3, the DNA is TGTGCCAGCTCACCGCTGGACAGCAACACCGGGGAGCTGTTTTTT.

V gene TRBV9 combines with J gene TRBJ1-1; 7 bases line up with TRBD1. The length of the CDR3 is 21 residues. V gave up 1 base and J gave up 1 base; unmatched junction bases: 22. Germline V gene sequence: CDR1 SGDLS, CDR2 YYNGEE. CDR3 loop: CASSVTPDRPGSSSSNTEAFF. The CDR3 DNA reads TGTGCCAGCAGCGTAACCCCGGACAGGCCAGGGTCCTCCAGCTCGAACACTGAAGCTTTCTTT.

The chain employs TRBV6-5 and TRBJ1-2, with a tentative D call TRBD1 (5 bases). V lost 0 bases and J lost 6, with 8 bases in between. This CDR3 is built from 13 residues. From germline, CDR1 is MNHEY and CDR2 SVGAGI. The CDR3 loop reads CASSYSRGDGYTF. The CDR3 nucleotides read TGTGCCAGCAGTTACTCGAGAGGGGATGGCTACACCTTC.

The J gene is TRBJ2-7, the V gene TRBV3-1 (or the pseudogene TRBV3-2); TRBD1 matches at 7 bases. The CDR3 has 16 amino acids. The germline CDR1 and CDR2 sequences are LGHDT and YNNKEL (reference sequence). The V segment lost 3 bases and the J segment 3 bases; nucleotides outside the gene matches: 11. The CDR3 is CASSHVIGGRGYEQYF. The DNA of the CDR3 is TGTGCCAGCAGCCATGTAATAGGGGGCAGGGGCTACGAGCAGTACTTC.

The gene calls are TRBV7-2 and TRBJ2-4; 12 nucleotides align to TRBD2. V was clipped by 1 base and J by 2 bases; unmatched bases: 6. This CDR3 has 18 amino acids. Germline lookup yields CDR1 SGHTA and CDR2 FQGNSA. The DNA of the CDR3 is TGTGCCAGCAGCTTAGAACTAGCGGGAGGCGTTACCAAAAACATTCAGTACTTC. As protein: CASSLELAGGVTKNIQYF.

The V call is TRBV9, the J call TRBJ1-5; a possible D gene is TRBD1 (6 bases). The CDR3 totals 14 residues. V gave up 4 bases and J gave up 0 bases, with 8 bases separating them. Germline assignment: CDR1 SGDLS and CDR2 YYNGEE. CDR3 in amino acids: CASSSGVSNQPQHF. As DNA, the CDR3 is TGTGCCAGCAGCTCAGGGGTTAGCAATCAGCCCCAGCATTTT.